The TCR beta chain described here comes from a study of cytomegalovirus exposure and HLA in healthy donors. Study observations and caveats: Fewer N-insertions than the roughly 670-donor mean were reportedly shown by an Asian-associated ancestry cluster in a later analysis. The productive fraction for most TCR beta V segments was about 87% or about 30% in an earlier analysis. It was only CMV serostatus that was available as immune exposure information. Later on, an analysis showed TCR association rates differing by HLA locus, with DRB1 the most and HLA-C the fewest.

A remark on this clone: What it binds is not known.

CDR3 length: 16 amino acids. With V trimmed by 3 bases and J by 4 bases, 9 bases remained unmatched. Germline V gives CDR1 SEHNR, CDR2 FQNEAQ (reference sequence). Use of 60 Vbeta and 13 Jbeta primers characterized the PCR. TCRdb's copy holds only in-frame clones and misses some; the assay was immunoSEQ multiplex PCR. The sample includes 150,000 to 200,000 clones, about 88% of them seen just once. This TCR came from a woman aged 18-30 years in good health and CMV-seronegative. Specimen: PBMCs. The V and J genes are TRBV7-9 and TRBJ2-5, with 9 bases lining up with TRBD2. The CDR3, as DNA: TGTGCCAGCAGCTTGGGCGGGAGGGTCCGGGGAGAGACCCAGTACTTC. This encodes CASSLGGRVRGETQYF.